This TCR beta chain came from a study of cytomegalovirus exposure and HLA in healthy donors. Study-level information: Membership in the Caucasian-associated ancestry cluster was found for around 81% of 350 to 450 genotyped donors.

The CDR3 contains 14 residues. The V gene end was trimmed by 4 bases and the J gene end by 7 bases; junction bases not matched to a gene: 9. Germline values: CDR1 SGHRS, CDR2 YFSETQ. Notes on the study in general: Several of the most significant clusters appeared linked to common viral pathogens, based on a later analysis. TRBV6-2, TRBV6-3 and some other V segments were excluded as indistinguishable.

In this sample, this clone turned up a few times. Its antigen is as yet unknown. The study ran its PCR with 60 Vbeta and 13 Jbeta primers. The repertoire was sequenced with immunoSEQ multiplex PCR; TCRdb's copy has only in-frame clones and lacks some. Among about 150,000 clones listed, about 8.9% were seen once. The TCR originated in a man aged 50-59 years in good health and CMV-seronegative. The V call is TRBV5-1, the J call TRBJ2-7; 9 nucleotides align to TRBD2. Sequencing was done on a sample of PBMCs. The CDR3 loop reads CASSDGGGVGEQYF. Written as DNA, the CDR3 is TGCGCCAGCAGCGATGGCGGGGGGGTGGGGGAGCAGTACTTC.